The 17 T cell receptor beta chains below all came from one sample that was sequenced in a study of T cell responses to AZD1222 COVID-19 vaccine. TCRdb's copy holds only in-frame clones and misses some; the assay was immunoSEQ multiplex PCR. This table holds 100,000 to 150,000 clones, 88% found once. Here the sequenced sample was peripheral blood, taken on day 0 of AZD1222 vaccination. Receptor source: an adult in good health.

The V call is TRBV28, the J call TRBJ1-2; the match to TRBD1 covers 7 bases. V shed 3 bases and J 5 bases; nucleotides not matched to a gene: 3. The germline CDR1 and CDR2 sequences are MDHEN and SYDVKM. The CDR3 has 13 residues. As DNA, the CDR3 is TGTGCCAGCAGTTTCGGCAGGGGGTATGGCTACACCTTC. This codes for CASSFGRGYGYTF.

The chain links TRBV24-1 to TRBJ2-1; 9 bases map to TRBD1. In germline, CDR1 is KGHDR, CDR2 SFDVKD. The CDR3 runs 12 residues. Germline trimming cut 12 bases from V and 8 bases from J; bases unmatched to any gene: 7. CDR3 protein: CASSDRGYEQFF. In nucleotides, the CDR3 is TGTGCCTCCTCGGACAGGGGCTATGAGCAGTTCTTC.

CDR3 in DNA: TGTGCCTGGACCGCAGGGGGGCCCCTCTACAATGAGCAGTTCTTC. Translated, it gives CAWTAGGPLYNEQFF. The chain employs TRBV30 and TRBJ2-1; possibly TRBD1 for D (7 bases). The CDR3 loop spans 15 amino acids. Trimming pared 4 bases from V and 3 bases from J, leaving 16 bases between. Germline V gene sequence: CDR1 GTSNPN, CDR2 SVGIG (reference sequence). Variable domain in full (rest from reference TRBV30 and TRBJ2-1): SQTIHQWPATLVQPVGSPLSLECTVEGTSNPNLYWYRQAAGRGLQLLFYSVGIGQISSEVPQNLSASRPQDRQFILSSKKLLLSDSGFYLCAWTAGGPLYNEQFFGPGTRLTVL.

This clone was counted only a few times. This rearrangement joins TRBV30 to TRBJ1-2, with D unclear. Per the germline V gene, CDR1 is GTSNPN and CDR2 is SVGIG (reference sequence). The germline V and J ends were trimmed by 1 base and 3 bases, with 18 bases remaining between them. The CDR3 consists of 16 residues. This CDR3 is CAWSAQWPLSDYGYTF. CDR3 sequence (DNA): TGTGCCTGGAGTGCACAATGGCCTCTCTCGGACTATGGCTACACCTTC.

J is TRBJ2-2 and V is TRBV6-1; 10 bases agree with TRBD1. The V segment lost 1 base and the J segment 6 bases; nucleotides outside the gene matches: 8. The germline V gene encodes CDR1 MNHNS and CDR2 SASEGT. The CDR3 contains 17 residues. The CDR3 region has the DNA TGTGCCAGCAGTGAAGGACAGGGGGCGCAGGGACCCGGGGAGCTGTTTTTT. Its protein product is CASSEGQGAQGPGELFF.

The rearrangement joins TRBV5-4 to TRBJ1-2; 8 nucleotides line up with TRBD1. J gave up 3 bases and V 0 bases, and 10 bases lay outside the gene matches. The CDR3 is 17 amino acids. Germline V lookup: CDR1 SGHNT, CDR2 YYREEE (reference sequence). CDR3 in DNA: TGTGCCAGCAGCTTGGCCGTACCTCCGGACAGGGACTATGGCTACACCTTC. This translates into CASSLAVPPDRDYGYTF.

The CDR3 nucleotides read TGTGCCAGCAGGACAGGCAATCAGCCCCAGCATTTT. Amino acids: CASRTGNQPQHF. The chain employs TRBV7-6 and TRBJ1-5; possible D gene TRBD1, 5 bases. The length of the CDR3 is 12 residues. Trimming left V 6 bases short and J 2 bases short, with 5 bases between. Germline CDR1 reads SGHVS; CDR2 reads FNYEAQ. Combining the CDR3 with reference TRBV7-6 and TRBJ1-5 gives the whole variable domain GAGVSQSPRYKVTKRGQDVALRCDPISGHVSLYWYRQALGQGPEFLTYFNYEAQQDKSGLPNDRFSAERPEGSISTLTIQRTEQRDSAMYRCASRTGNQPQHFGDGTRLSIL.

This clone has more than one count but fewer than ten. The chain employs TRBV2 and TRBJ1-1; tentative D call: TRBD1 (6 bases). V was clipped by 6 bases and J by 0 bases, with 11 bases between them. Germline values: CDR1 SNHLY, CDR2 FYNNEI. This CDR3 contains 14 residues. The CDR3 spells CASSADRLNTEAFF. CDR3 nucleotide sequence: TGTGCCAGCAGCGCGGACAGATTGAACACTGAAGCTTTCTTT.

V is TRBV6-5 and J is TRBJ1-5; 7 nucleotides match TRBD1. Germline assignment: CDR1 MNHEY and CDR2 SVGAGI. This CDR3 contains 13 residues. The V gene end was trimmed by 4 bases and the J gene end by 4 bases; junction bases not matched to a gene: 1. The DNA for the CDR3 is TGTGCCAGCAGTTTACAGGGGAATCAGCCCCAGCATTTT. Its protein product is CASSLQGNQPQHF.

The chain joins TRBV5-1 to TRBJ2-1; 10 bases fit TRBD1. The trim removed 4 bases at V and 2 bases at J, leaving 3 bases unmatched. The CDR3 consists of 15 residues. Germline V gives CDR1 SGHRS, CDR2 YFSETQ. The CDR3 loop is CASSPGQGAYNEQFF. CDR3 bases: TGCGCCAGCAGCCCAGGACAGGGGGCCTACAATGAGCAGTTCTTC.

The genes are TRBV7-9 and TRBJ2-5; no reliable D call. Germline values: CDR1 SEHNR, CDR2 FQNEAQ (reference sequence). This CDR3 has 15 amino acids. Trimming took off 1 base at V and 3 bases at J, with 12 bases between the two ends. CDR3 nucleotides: TGTGCCAGCAGCTTAGGACATCCAGCGAAAGAGACCCAGTACTTC. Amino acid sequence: CASSLGHPAKETQYF.

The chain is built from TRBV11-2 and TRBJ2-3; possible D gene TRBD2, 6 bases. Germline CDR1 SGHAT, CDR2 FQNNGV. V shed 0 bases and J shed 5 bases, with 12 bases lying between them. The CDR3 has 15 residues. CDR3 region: CASSLDAREVDTQYF. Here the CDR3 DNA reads TGTGCCAGCAGCTTAGATGCCAGGGAGGTAGATACGCAGTATTTT.

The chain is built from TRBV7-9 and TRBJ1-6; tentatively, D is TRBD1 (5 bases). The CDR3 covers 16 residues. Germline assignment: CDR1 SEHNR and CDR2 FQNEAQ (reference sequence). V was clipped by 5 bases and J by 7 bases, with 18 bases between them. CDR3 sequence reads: CASSGDGGRQNSPLHF. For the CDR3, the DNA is TGTGCCAGCAGCGGAGACGGCGGCAGACAGAATTCACCCCTCCACTTT.

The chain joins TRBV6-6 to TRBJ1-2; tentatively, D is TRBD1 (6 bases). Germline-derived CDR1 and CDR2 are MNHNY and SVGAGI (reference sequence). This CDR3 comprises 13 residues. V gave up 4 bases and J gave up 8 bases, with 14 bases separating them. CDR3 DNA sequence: TGTGCCAGCAGTTTACAGGGTCTGGACGGCTACACCTTC. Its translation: CASSLQGLDGYTF.

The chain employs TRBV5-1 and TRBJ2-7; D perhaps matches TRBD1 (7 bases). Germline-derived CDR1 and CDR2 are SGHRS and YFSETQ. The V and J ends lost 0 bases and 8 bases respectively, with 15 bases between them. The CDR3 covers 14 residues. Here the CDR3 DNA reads TGCGCCAGCAGCTTGGAGGCAGGGGGAGGCAAGCAGTACTTC. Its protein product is CASSLEAGGGKQYF.

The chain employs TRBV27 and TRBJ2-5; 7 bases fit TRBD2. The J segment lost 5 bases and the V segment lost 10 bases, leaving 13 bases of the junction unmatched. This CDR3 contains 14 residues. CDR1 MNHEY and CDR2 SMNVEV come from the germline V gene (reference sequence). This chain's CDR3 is CATARDYLRETQYF. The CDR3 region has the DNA TGTGCCACCGCAAGGGACTACCTTCGCGAGACCCAGTACTTC.

Here the CDR3 DNA reads TGTGCCAGCAGCCGAGCTAGCGGAGCGGAGTTCTTC. Translated: CASSRASGAEFF. The rearrangement uses TRBV3-1 (or the pseudogene TRBV3-2) and TRBJ2-1; 7 bases fit TRBD2. CDR3 size: 12 residues. Germline V gene data show CDR1 as LGHDT and CDR2 as YNNKEL (reference sequence). The junction had 8 bases not matched to a gene; V was cut back by 4 bases and J by 14 bases.